Below are 11 T cell receptor beta chains sequenced from a single sample in a study of shared clonotypes between healthy human individuals. Measured with immunoSEQ multiplex PCR; TCRdb has only the in-frame clones, and not every one. The top ten hold more than 0.1% of the sample, which has roughly 2 million clones, 90% to 95% seen once. Sequenced input: naive CD4+ T cells sorted from blood. As to subset: CD45RA+ positively selected. These receptor sequences come from a man younger than 30 in good health.

V usage is TRBV6-1 and J usage is TRBJ1-2, with 7 bases aligning to TRBD1. Losses at the gene ends were 8 bases for V and 4 bases for J; bases not matched to a gene: 10. This CDR3 is built from 14 residues. Germline V gene sequence: CDR1 MNHNS, CDR2 SASEGT. For the CDR3, the DNA is TGTGCCAGCCACGGGACAGTCCCTAGCTATGGCTACACCTTC. The encoded protein is CASHGTVPSYGYTF.

About this clone itself: Other DNA sequences in the same sample also yield this CDR3. The chain employs TRBV6-5 and TRBJ2-7; D perhaps matches TRBD2 (5 bases). This CDR3 has 12 residues. The V end was cut by 6 bases, the J end by 3 bases, with 9 bases between. Germline CDR1 reads MNHEY; CDR2 reads SVGAGI. CDR3 amino acids: CASSPRGYEQYF. For the CDR3, the DNA is TGTGCCAGCAGCCCCCGGGGCTACGAGCAGTACTTC.

The gene calls are TRBV6-5 and TRBJ2-4, with 8 bases aligning to TRBD1. With V trimmed by 4 bases and J by 1 base, 3 bases remained unmatched. The germline V gene encodes CDR1 MNHEY and CDR2 SVGAGI. This CDR3 has 15 residues. The CDR3 sequence: CASSSQGAAKNIQYF. In nucleotides, the CDR3 is TGTGCCAGCAGTTCCCAGGGGGCGGCCAAAAACATTCAGTACTTC.

V gene TRBV10-3 combines with J gene TRBJ2-5; 7 positions agree with TRBD2. The assigned J gene may be wrong: the sequence end matches TRBJ2-7 better. Per germline, CDR1 ENHRY and CDR2 SYGVKD. The CDR3 has 12 amino acids. The CDR3 nucleotides read TGTGCCATCGCGGGGGAAAGGTACGAGCAGTACTTC. Translation gives CAIAGERYEQYF.

The chain has TRBV28 and TRBJ2-7; possibly TRBD2 for D (5 bases). Germline V gives CDR1 MDHEN, CDR2 SYDVKM. V lost 10 bases and J 0 bases, leaving 10 bases between the germline ends. This CDR3 spans 12 amino acids. CDR3 residues: CATSGSSYEQYF. The CDR3 nucleotides read TGTGCCACCTCTGGGAGCTCCTACGAGCAGTACTTC. The variable domain in full, completed from reference TRBV28 and TRBJ2-7, reads DVKVTQSSRYLVKRTGEKVFLECVQDMDHENMFWYRQDPGLGLRLIYFSYDVKMKEKGDIPEGYSVSREKKERFSLILESASTNQTSMYLCATSGSSYEQYFGPGTRLTVT.

The sample holds a few counts of this clone. The chain uses TRBV5-1 and TRBJ1-6, with 9 bases that match TRBD1. J was trimmed by 8 bases and V by 3 bases; bases with no gene match: 6. This CDR3 comprises 15 residues. Germline CDR1 SGHRS, CDR2 YFSETQ. The CDR3 DNA reads as TGCGCCAGCAGCTATTGGGACAGGGCGGATTCACCCCTCCACTTT. Translation gives CASSYWDRADSPLHF.

This clone was seen repeatedly, ten times or more. The chain is built from TRBV27 and TRBJ1-6; 7 bases align to TRBD1. Germline values: CDR1 MNHEY, CDR2 SMNVEV (reference sequence). The CDR3 consists of 15 residues. Germline trimming cut 6 bases from V and 3 bases from J; bases unmatched to any gene: 5. CDR3 protein: CASSFNRGYNSPLHF. CDR3 sequence (DNA): TGTGCCAGCAGCTTTAACAGGGGCTATAATTCACCCCTCCACTTT.

The gene calls are TRBV23-1 and TRBJ2-7; 8 bases agree with TRBD1. TRBV23-1 is an ORF, with its function uncertain. This CDR3 spans 15 amino acids. J was trimmed by 1 base and V by 7 bases; bases with no gene match: 9. The CDR3 bases are TGCGCCAGCAAGCACCGGGACAGGAGATCCTACGAGCAGTACTTC. Protein sequence: CASKHRDRRSYEQYF.

To note about this clone: One end of the junction varies from germline; a read error may be responsible. The chain couples TRBV19 to TRBJ2-3, with TRBD2 identical over 9 bases. This CDR3 region has 16 residues. Germline-derived CDR1 and CDR2 are LNHDA and SQIVND (reference sequence). The CDR3 here is CASSIGTSPGTDTQYF. CDR3 bases: TGTGCCAGTAGCATAGGGACTAGCCCCGGGACAGATACGCAGTATTTT.

The chain has TRBV6-5 and TRBJ1-1; 7 nucleotides align to TRBD1. The CDR3 extends over 14 amino acids. Germline lookup yields CDR1 MNHEY and CDR2 SVGAGI. V was clipped by 5 bases and J by 2 bases; unmatched bases: 5. The CDR3 protein is CASSDRDSNTEAFF. CDR3 nucleotides: TGTGCCAGCAGTGATCGGGACAGCAACACTGAAGCTTTCTTT.

The rearrangement uses TRBV13 and TRBJ2-7, with 8 bases aligning to TRBD2. Germline CDR1 is PRHDT and CDR2 is FYEKMQ (reference sequence). CDR3 length: 14 amino acids. The V and J ends lost 5 bases and 4 bases, in that order; junction bases with no gene match: 7. CDR3 region: CASSRGAGAYEQYF. Written as DNA, the CDR3 is TGTGCCAGCAGCCGGGGAGCGGGAGCTTACGAGCAGTACTTC.